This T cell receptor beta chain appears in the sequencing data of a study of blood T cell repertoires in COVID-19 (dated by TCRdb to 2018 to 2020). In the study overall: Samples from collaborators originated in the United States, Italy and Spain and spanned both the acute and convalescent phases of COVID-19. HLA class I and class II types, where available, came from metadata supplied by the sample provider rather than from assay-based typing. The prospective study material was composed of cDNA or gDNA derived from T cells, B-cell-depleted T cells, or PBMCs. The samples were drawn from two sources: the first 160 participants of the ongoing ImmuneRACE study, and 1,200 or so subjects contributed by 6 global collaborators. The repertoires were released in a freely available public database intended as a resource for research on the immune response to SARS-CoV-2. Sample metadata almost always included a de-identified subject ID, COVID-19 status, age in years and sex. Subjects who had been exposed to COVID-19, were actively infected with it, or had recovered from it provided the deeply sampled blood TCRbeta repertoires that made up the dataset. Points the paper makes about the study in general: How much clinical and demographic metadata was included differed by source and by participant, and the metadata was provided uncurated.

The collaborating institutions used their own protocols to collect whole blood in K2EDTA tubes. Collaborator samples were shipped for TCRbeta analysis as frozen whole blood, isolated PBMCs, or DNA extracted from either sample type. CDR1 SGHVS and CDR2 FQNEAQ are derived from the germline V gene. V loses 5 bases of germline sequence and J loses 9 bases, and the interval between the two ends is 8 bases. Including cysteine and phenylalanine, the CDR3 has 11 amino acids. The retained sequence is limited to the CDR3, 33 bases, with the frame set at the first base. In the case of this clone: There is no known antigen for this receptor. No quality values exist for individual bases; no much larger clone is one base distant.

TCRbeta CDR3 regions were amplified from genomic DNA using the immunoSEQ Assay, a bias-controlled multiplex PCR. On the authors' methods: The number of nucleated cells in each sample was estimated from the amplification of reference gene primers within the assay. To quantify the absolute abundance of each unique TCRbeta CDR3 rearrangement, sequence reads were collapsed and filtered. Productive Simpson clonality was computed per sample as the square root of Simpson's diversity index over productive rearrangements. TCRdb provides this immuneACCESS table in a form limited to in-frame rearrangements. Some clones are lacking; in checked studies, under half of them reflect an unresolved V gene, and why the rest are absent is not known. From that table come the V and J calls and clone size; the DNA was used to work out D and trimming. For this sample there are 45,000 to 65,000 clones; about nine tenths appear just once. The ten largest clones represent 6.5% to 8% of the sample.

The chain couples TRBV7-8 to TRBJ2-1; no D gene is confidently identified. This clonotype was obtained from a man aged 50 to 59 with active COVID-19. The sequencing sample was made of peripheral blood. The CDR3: CASSPAAEQFF. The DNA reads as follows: TGTGCCAGCAGCCCCGCGGCTGAGCAGTTCTTC.